This T cell receptor (beta chain) was captured by sequencing in a study of T cell repertoires in cytomegalovirus infection. Overall study context: Public TCR beta signatures provided an indication of both CMV infection and a matching HLA type.

This clonotype has a handful of counts. Its antigen is unidentified. The CDR3 is made up of 14 amino acids. Germline assignment: CDR1 MDHEN and CDR2 SYDVKM. V lost 5 bases and J 2 bases, leaving 13 bases between the germline ends. TCRdb re-called the reads through MiXCR, storing one row per CDR3 protein. The table lists approximately 750,000 distinct CDR3 sequences, under 40% of them singletons. Whole-study results and caveats: Summed public TCR beta family frequency identified CMV carriers bearing the relevant HLA. Dominating the ex vivo response were HLA-C-restricted CMV-specific TCR beta clonotypes.

This TCR came from a human donor in good health (CMV status not recorded). Some clones in this sample may be carry-over from other donors' samples. V and J are TRBV28 and TRBJ2-7; perhaps TRBD1 as D (5 bases). Sequencing was performed on PBMCs. For the CDR3, the DNA is TGTGCCAGCAGTGGGGCCAGCGAGACCTACGAGCAGTACTTC. Translation gives CASSGASETYEQYF.